This T cell receptor beta chain appears in the sequencing data of a study of blood T cell repertoires in COVID-19 (dated by TCRdb to 2020 to 2021). Regarding the study in general: The collaborator samples originated in the United States, Italy and Spain and spanned the acute and convalescent phases of COVID-19. The material from the prospective study consisted of cDNA or gDNA derived from T cells, B-cell-depleted T cells, or PBMCs. Sample metadata almost always included a de-identified subject ID, COVID-19 status, age in years and sex. The repertoires were made available in a free public database intended to serve as a resource for research on the immune response to SARS-CoV-2. Subjects who had been exposed to COVID-19, were actively infected with it, or had recovered from it provided the deeply sampled blood TCRbeta repertoires that made up the dataset. Where HLA class I and class II types were available, the types were taken from metadata supplied by the sample provider, not from assay-based typing. Samples were obtained from the ongoing ImmuneRACE study (first 160 participants) and from 1,254 subjects provided by 6 global collaborators.

TCRbeta CDR3 regions were amplified from genomic DNA using the immunoSEQ Assay, a bias-controlled multiplex PCR. The authors processed their data as follows. Within the assay, amplification of reference gene primers was used to estimate how many nucleated cells each sample contained. Sequence reads were collapsed and filtered to measure the absolute abundance of every unique TCRbeta CDR3 rearrangement. For each sample, productive Simpson clonality was calculated by taking the square root of Simpson's diversity index across productive rearrangements. Imported from immuneACCESS, the table was reduced by TCRdb to in-frame sequences with V and J called. These copies leave out some clones; in studies compared against another copy, an unresolved V gene accounts for under half, and the cause of the remainder is not known. The DNA was the basis for D and trimming; V, J and clone size are from that table. This sample comprises approximately 160,000 clones, approximately 80% of them detected only once. Less than 3% of the sample is taken by the ten largest.

Overall study results and their limits: The amount of clinical and demographic metadata varied by source and participant and was provided uncurated.

The collaborating institutions used their own protocols to collect whole blood in K2EDTA tubes. For TCRbeta analysis, collaborator samples were shipped as frozen whole blood, as isolated PBMCs, or as DNA extracted from either sample type. On this clone: It lacks a known antigen. It has no much larger one-base neighbor in the sample; base qualities were not kept.

Taken from cysteine to phenylalanine, the CDR3 has 16 residues. Left in the record is the CDR3 DNA by itself, 48 bases read in frame from the first base. From a lookup of the germline V gene, CDR1 and CDR2 are MDHEN and SYDVKM. Between the V and J ends, shortened by 7 bases and 7 bases respectively, the junction contains 20 bases. This receptor was taken from a woman aged 55-75 years with acute or convalescent COVID-19. This chain joins TRBV28 to TRBJ1-6; no confident D gene assignment can be made. Material for sequencing was peripheral blood. CDR3 sequence: CASTIRREMVNSPLHF. The bases read TGTGCCAGCACGATTCGGAGGGAAATGGTGAATTCACCCCTCCACTTT. With the rest looked up from the reference TRBV28 and TRBJ1-6 genes rather than sequenced, the full variable domain is DVKVTQSSRYLVKRTGEKVFLECVQDMDHENMFWYRQDPGLGLRLIYFSYDVKMKEKGDIPEGYSVSREKKERFSLILESASTNQTSMYLCASTIRREMVNSPLHFGNGTRLTVT.